This TCR beta chain emerged from a study of molecular identifiers for immune sequencing clone quantification. General study findings and limits: Under 1% of molecules in naive cells, but over 99% of effector molecules, belonged to clones above 20 RNA copies.

Library preparation followed earlier protocols using designated TCR primers. One entry per CDR3 protein results from TCRdb running MiXCR on the PCR reads. The sample carries over 70,000 distinct CDR3 sequences, 20% to 30% recorded once. Trimming cost V 0 bases and J 4 bases, with 10 bases left between them. CDR1 is SGHRS and CDR2 is YFSETQ in the germline V gene. The CDR3 runs 15 residues. As for this clonotype: What it recognizes is unknown.

The genes are TRBV5-1 and TRBJ2-2; TRBD1 might be the D (6 bases). Material: naive CD8+ T cells from blood, with Jurkat cell RNA spiked in. Subset defined: FACS-sorted CD8+CD4-CCR7+CD45RA+ naive T cells. This TCR was sampled from a human donor in good health. Some libraries in this study had Jurkat cell RNA spiked in. Here the CDR3 reads CASSLVTGTTGELFF. The DNA of the CDR3 is TGCGCCAGCAGCTTGGTCACAGGGACCACCGGGGAGCTGTTTTTT.